These 23 T cell receptor beta chains were all obtained from the same sample, sequenced in a study of T cell repertoires in cytomegalovirus infection. TCRdb re-called the reads through MiXCR, storing one row per CDR3 protein. Here the sample spans approximately 250,000 distinct CDR3 sequences, 6% to 8% being singletons. Sequencing was done on a sample of PBMCs. Receptor source: a human donor in good health (CMV status not recorded). Some clones in this sample may be carry-over from other donors' samples.

This clonotype was detected many times. The chain carries TRBV5-4 and TRBJ1-4; 8 positions match TRBD1. CDR3 length equals 15 residues. CDR1 is SGHNT and CDR2 is YYREEE in the germline V gene (reference sequence). With V trimmed by 9 bases and J by 0 bases, 7 bases remained unmatched. The CDR3: CATKTGDATNEKLFF. The CDR3 DNA reads TGTGCCACCAAGACAGGGGATGCAACTAATGAAAAACTGTTTTTT.

This clonotype was detected many times. V gene TRBV7-2 combines with J gene TRBJ2-1; D not resolved. The germline V gene has CDR1 SGHTA and CDR2 FQGNSA. Trimming took off 3 bases at V and 1 base at J, with 13 bases between the two ends. The CDR3 spans 16 residues. CDR3 bases: TGTGCCAGCAGCTTCGACGGGTACCGTTCCTACAATGAGCAGTTCTTC. Translated: CASSFDGYRSYNEQFF.

As to this clonotype: A much larger clone differs by one base, so this may be a read error. V is TRBV5-1 and J is TRBJ2-6, with 7 bases fitting TRBD1. Germline lookup yields CDR1 SGHRS and CDR2 YFSETQ. CDR3 length: 15 amino acids. The ends lost 1 base at V and 4 bases at J; junction bases unmatched: 2. The chain's CDR3 is CASSLLTGGANVLTF. The CDR3 nucleotides are TGCGCCAGCAGCTTGTTGACAGGGGGGGCCAACGTCCTGACTTTC.

This clonotype was observed many times. V gene TRBV12-3 or TRBV12-4 combines with J gene TRBJ2-1, with 10 bases that match TRBD1. The trim removed 3 bases at V and 7 bases at J, leaving 6 bases unmatched. The CDR3 is made up of 15 amino acids. The CDR3 reads CASSFPGQGMNEQFF. CDR3 in DNA: TGTGCCAGCAGTTTCCCGGGACAGGGGATGAATGAGCAGTTCTTC.

This clonotype was recorded at least ten times. In DNA form, the CDR3 reads TGTGCCAGCAGCTTATCACAGGGGGCACAGTATGGCTACACCTTC. Translated: CASSLSQGAQYGYTF. The rearrangement joins TRBV7-2 to TRBJ1-2, with TRBD1 identical over 9 bases. The junction had 6 bases not matched to a gene; V was cut back by 2 bases and J by 5 bases. Germline V CDR1 and CDR2: SGHTA, FQGNSA. The CDR3 has 15 residues.

This clonotype was seen repeatedly, ten times or more. This chain joins TRBV9 and TRBJ1-3, with D unresolved. The germline gives CDR1 SGDLS, CDR2 YYNGEE. This CDR3 spans 13 amino acids. V shed 2 bases and J shed 2 bases, with 5 bases lying between them. The CDR3 protein is CASSVSPGNTIYF. The CDR3 DNA follows: TGTGCCAGCAGCGTTAGCCCTGGAAACACCATATATTTT. Full variable domain (remainder filled in from reference TRBV9 and TRBJ1-3): DSGVTQTPKHLITATGQRVTLRCSPRSGDLSVYWYQQSLDQGLQFLIQYYNGEERAKGNILERFSAQQFPDLHSELNLSSLELGDSALYFCASSVSPGNTIYFGEGSWLTVV.

This clonotype was counted at least ten times. This chain joins TRBV6-2 or TRBV6-3 and TRBJ2-5, with D hard to call. V gave up 2 bases and J gave up 2 bases, with 6 bases separating them. CDR1 and CDR2 (germline): MNHEY, SVGEGT. This CDR3 is 13 amino acids long. CDR3 protein: CASSYGAQETQYF. The CDR3 DNA sequence: TGTGCCAGCAGTTACGGAGCTCAAGAGACCCAGTACTTC.

The table lists this clonotype with many counts. The chain links TRBV5-5 to TRBJ1-4; a possible D gene is TRBD1 (6 bases). The CDR3 totals 14 residues. Germline CDR1 reads SGHKS; CDR2 reads YYEKEE (reference sequence). V was pared by 0 bases and J by 8 bases, with 11 bases between. The CDR3 DNA is TGTGCCAGCAGCTTGGTTCCGGGGGCAGAAAAACTGTTTTTT. This translates into CASSLVPGAEKLFF.

The sample holds many counts of this clonotype. V usage is TRBV9 and J usage is TRBJ1-1; TRBD1 is a possible D gene (6 bases). V was clipped by 4 bases and J by 4 bases, with 17 bases between them. Germline CDR1 is SGDLS and CDR2 is YYNGEE. This CDR3 region has 15 residues. CDR3 DNA: TGTGCCAGCAGCCCCGGAGGGGGTTGGAGCACTGAAGCTTTCTTT. As protein: CASSPGGGWSTEAFF.

This clonotype was recorded many times. The rearrangement uses TRBV6-2 or TRBV6-3 and TRBJ2-1; TRBD2 might be the D (7 bases). Germline V gene lookup returns CDR1 MNHEY and CDR2 SVGEGT. Trimming pared 5 bases from V and 7 bases from J, leaving 21 bases between. The CDR3 sequence is 16 residues long. CDR3 nucleotides: TGTGCCAGCAGTAAAGGGGGGGTGCCCCTAGGGAATGAGCAGTTCTTC. Amino acid sequence: CASSKGGVPLGNEQFF.

This clonotype was seen ten or more times. The chain employs TRBV7-9 and TRBJ1-2; TRBD1 might be the D (5 bases). The CDR3 has 13 amino acids. Germline lookup yields CDR1 SEHNR and CDR2 FQNEAQ (reference sequence). V lost 5 bases to trimming and J lost 6 bases, with 13 bases between them. The CDR3 spells CASSLQGRDGYTF. Written as DNA, the CDR3 is TGTGCCAGCAGCCTCCAGGGACGCGATGGCTACACCTTC.

This clonotype was seen at least ten times. V and J are TRBV7-3 and TRBJ1-2; D uncertain. The ends were cut back, 1 base at V and 6 bases at J, with 24 bases in the middle. Germline assignment: CDR1 SGHTA and CDR2 FQGTGA. The CDR3 runs 18 residues. CDR3: CASSLNPKGLPPSDGYTF. CDR3 bases: TGTGCCAGCAGCTTAAATCCCAAAGGGCTCCCCCCCTCAGATGGCTACACCTTC. The entire variable domain, with the rest obtained from reference TRBV7-3 and TRBJ1-2, is as follows: GAGVSQTPSNKVTEKGKYVELRCDPISGHTALYWYRQSLGQGPEFLIYFQGTGAADDSGLPNDRFFAVRPEGSVSTLKIQRTERGDSAVYLCASSLNPKGLPPSDGYTFGSGTRLTVV.

This clonotype was seen a few times. This chain links TRBV9 with TRBJ1-1; D unresolved. Per germline, CDR1 SGDLS and CDR2 YYNGEE. This CDR3 contains 14 residues. V lost 1 base and J 5 bases, leaving 12 bases between the germline ends. The CDR3 sequence: CASSVTGMSTEAFF. The DNA of the CDR3 is TGTGCCAGCAGCGTAACGGGGATGAGTACTGAAGCTTTCTTT.

The V gene is TRBV13, the J gene TRBJ1-2; D might be TRBD1 (5 bases). V was clipped by 1 base and J by 2 bases, with 11 bases between them. The CDR3 covers 15 residues. CDR1 is PRHDT and CDR2 is FYEKMQ in the germline V gene (reference sequence). In DNA, the CDR3 is TGTGCCAGCAGCTTAGCAGGGCCACTCAACTATGGCTACACCTTC. It yields the protein CASSLAGPLNYGYTF.

This clonotype was detected many times. The genes are TRBV20-1 and TRBJ2-2; D perhaps matches TRBD2 (7 bases). V lost 6 bases and J 7 bases, leaving 21 bases between the germline ends. CDR3 size: 15 residues. From germline, CDR1 is DFQATT and CDR2 SNEGSKA (reference sequence). The CDR3 DNA reads TGCAGTGCCCCTGTGGGGGGGGGCCGGATCGGGGAGCTGTTTTTT. Translation: CSAPVGGGRIGELFF.

This clonotype appeared many times. The rearrangement links TRBV20-1 to TRBJ2-3, with D maybe TRBD2 (6 bases). The length of the CDR3 is 15 residues. Germline CDR1 reads DFQATT; CDR2 reads SNEGSKA (reference sequence). V lost 2 bases to trimming and J lost 2 bases, with 14 bases between them. As DNA, the CDR3 is TGCAGTGCTAGACCGTCCGCGGGGTTCACAGATACGCAGTATTTT. Encoded protein: CSARPSAGFTDTQYF.

The rearrangement links TRBV3-1 to TRBJ2-7, with D possibly being TRBD1 (6 bases). Trimming removed 10 bases from V and 3 bases from J, with 22 bases in between. Germline V gene lookup returns CDR1 LGHDT and CDR2 YNNKEL (reference sequence). The CDR3 covers 15 residues. As DNA, the CDR3 is TGTGCCAACAGGCTTAGGCCGGGACACAACTACGAGCAGTACTTC. Translated: CANRLRPGHNYEQYF.

This clonotype has a count of ten or more. The chain links TRBV19 to TRBJ1-1; maybe TRBD1 (6 bases). Trimming removed 7 bases from V and 4 bases from J, with 19 bases in between. The CDR3 consists of 15 residues. Germline V lookup: CDR1 LNHDA, CDR2 SQIVND (reference sequence). The CDR3 DNA follows: TGTGCCAGTACCCTAAGGGGGGGATCGGGCACTGAAGCTTTCTTT. Residues: CASTLRGGSGTEAFF.

Concerning this clonotype itself: A much larger clone is a single base away; this may be a read error. The V and J genes are TRBV28 and TRBJ2-3; the match to TRBD2 covers 14 bases. Per the germline V gene, CDR1 is MDHEN and CDR2 is SYDVKM. The V segment lost 6 bases and the J segment 2 bases; nucleotides outside the gene matches: 7. The CDR3 runs 17 residues. The CDR3 reads CASSLPGLAGVTDTQYF. The CDR3 DNA follows: TGTGCCAGCAGCCTCCCGGGACTAGCGGGGGTCACAGATACGCAGTATTTT.

This clonotype was found many times. The chain joins TRBV6-2 or TRBV6-3 to TRBJ2-5; the match to TRBD2 covers 7 bases. The CDR3 has 13 amino acids. The V gene end was trimmed by 8 bases and the J gene end by 5 bases; junction bases not matched to a gene: 8. The germline V gene has CDR1 MNHEY and CDR2 SVGEGT. CDR3 amino acids: CASGEGRGETQYF. As DNA, the CDR3 is TGTGCCAGCGGAGAGGGGCGGGGGGAGACCCAGTACTTC.

There are many counts of this clonotype. The V call is TRBV7-2, the J call TRBJ1-1; no firm D call. The ends were cut back, 5 bases at V and 5 bases at J, with 15 bases in the middle. CDR1 is SGHTA and CDR2 is FQGNSA in the germline V gene. The CDR3 has 14 residues. The CDR3 reads CASSPLILHTEAFF. The DNA of the CDR3 is TGTGCCAGCAGCCCACTTATCCTACATACTGAAGCTTTCTTT. The whole variable domain, remainder taken from reference TRBV7-2 and TRBJ1-1, is GAGVSQSPSNKVTEKGKDVELRCDPISGHTALYWYRQSLGQGLEFLIYFQGNSAPDKSGLPSDRFSAERTGGSVSTLTIQRTQQEDSAVYLCASSPLILHTEAFFGQGTRLTVV.

This clonotype has a count of ten or more. V usage is TRBV20-1 and J usage is TRBJ2-7; D is undetermined. This CDR3 is 13 amino acids long. Per germline, CDR1 DFQATT and CDR2 SNEGSKA (reference sequence). The V end was cut by 3 bases, the J end by 3 bases, with 12 bases between. The CDR3 DNA is TGCAGTGCTAGCCCCCCTGAGAACTACGAGCAGTACTTC. Its translation is CSASPPENYEQYF.

The sample holds a few counts of this clonotype. The chain recombines TRBV29-1 with TRBJ2-3, with D possibly TRBD2 on 6 matching bases. Germline lookup yields CDR1 SQVTM and CDR2 ANQGSEA. Trimming left V 7 bases short and J 4 bases short, with 12 bases between. The CDR3 is 12 amino acids. The chain's CDR3 is CSALAVPDTQYF. CDR3 DNA: TGCAGCGCCTTAGCGGTCCCAGATACGCAGTATTTT.